This TCR beta chain was sequenced for a study of tumor-infiltrating lymphocytes in oesophageal squamous cell carcinoma. Trimming at V came to 2 bases and at J to 6 bases, leaving 7 bases not matched to a gene. The CDR3 is 15 residues long. The germline V gene has CDR1 SGHTA and CDR2 FQGTGA. One entry per CDR3 protein, called by TCRdb with MiXCR from the PCR reads. The sample gives approximately 13,000 distinct CDR3 sequences, roughly 51% of which show up once; over 35% is in the top ten. The receptor's source is a male donor with esophageal squamous cell carcinoma. The source material was esophageal tumor tissue. The chain has TRBV7-3 and TRBJ2-7; 10 positions match TRBD2. CDR3 protein: CASSLYSSGRTEQYF. DNA for the CDR3: TGTGCCAGCAGCTTATATTCTAGCGGGAGAACCGAGCAGTACTTC.